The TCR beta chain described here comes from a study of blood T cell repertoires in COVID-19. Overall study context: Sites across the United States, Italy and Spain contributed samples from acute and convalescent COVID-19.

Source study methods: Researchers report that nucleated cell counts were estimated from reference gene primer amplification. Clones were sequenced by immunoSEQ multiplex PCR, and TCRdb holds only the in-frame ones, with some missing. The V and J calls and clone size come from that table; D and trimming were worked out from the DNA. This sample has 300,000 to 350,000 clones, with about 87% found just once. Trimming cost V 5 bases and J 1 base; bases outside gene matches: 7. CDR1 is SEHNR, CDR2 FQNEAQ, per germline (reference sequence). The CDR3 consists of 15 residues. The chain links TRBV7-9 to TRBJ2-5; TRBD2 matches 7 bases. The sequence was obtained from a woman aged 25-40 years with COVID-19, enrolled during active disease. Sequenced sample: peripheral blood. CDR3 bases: TGTGCCAGCAGCCACCCGACTAGCAGCCAAGAGACCCAGTACTTC. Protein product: CASSHPTSSQETQYF.